The 10 T cell receptor beta chains below all came from one sample that was sequenced in a study of CD8 T cells in Susac syndrome. Reverse transcription used about 0.5 to 1 ug RNA and random hexamers. TCRdb reprocessed the immunoSEQ multiplex PCR reads via MiXCR and lists one record per CDR3 protein. The repertoire consists of about 250,000 distinct CDR3 sequences, with approximately 92% occurring once and the leading ten covering around 0.07%. Sequenced: CD4+ T cells from PBMCs. All receptors come from a human donor with multiple sclerosis.

This clonotype has a handful of counts. The V call is TRBV28, the J call TRBJ1-2; 7 bases map to TRBD1. The junction had 7 bases not matched to a gene; V was cut back by 5 bases and J by 4 bases. Germline CDR1 is MDHEN and CDR2 is SYDVKM. CDR3 length equals 14 residues. This CDR3 reads CASSPPTGVYGYTF. CDR3 DNA: TGTGCCAGCAGTCCTCCTACAGGGGTCTATGGCTACACCTTC.

The rearrangement uses TRBV6-1 and TRBJ1-2, with 9 bases matching TRBD1. The CDR3 length is 14 residues. V shed 8 bases and J 6 bases; nucleotides not matched to a gene: 10. The V gene's germline CDR1 is MNHNS and CDR2 SASEGT. The CDR3 reads CASAQGAMGDGYTF. In DNA, the CDR3 is TGTGCCAGCGCACAGGGGGCAATGGGTGATGGCTACACCTTC.

The chain employs TRBV3-1 and TRBJ2-1; 10 bases map to TRBD2. Germline lookup yields CDR1 LGHDT and CDR2 YNNKEL (reference sequence). After removal of 4 bases from V and 8 bases from J, the junction contained 20 bases not matched to a gene. This CDR3 has 19 amino acids. The CDR3 protein is CASSRYKPQAGGPYHEQFF. The CDR3 DNA is TGTGCCAGCAGCCGATACAAGCCCCAAGCGGGAGGGCCTTATCATGAGCAGTTCTTC.

The chain employs TRBV20-1 and TRBJ2-3, with no clear D. V dropped 5 bases and J dropped 2 bases, with 5 bases sitting between them. Germline lookup yields CDR1 DFQATT and CDR2 SNEGSKA (reference sequence). The CDR3 loop spans 11 amino acids. The CDR3 sequence: CSAGDTDTQYF. Written as DNA, the CDR3 is TGCAGTGCTGGGGACACAGATACGCAGTATTTT.

The chain employs TRBV7-2 and TRBJ2-1; the match to TRBD2 covers 11 bases. Trimming took 5 bases from V and 4 from J; bases not matched to a gene: 4. Germline V gene sequence: CDR1 SGHTA, CDR2 FQGNSA. The CDR3 totals 15 residues. The CDR3 sequence: CASSARTSGYNEQFF. In DNA form, the CDR3 reads TGTGCCAGCAGCGCCAGGACTAGCGGGTACAATGAGCAGTTCTTC. Supplemented by reference TRBV7-2 and TRBJ2-1, the full variable domain reads GAGVSQSPSNKVTEKGKDVELRCDPISGHTALYWYRQSLGQGLEFLIYFQGNSAPDKSGLPSDRFSAERTGGSVSTLTIQRTQQEDSAVYLCASSARTSGYNEQFFGPGTRLTVL.

This clonotype was seen only once. This rearrangement joins TRBV28 to TRBJ2-4; TRBD1 matches 9 bases. The germline V gene has CDR1 MDHEN and CDR2 SYDVKM. The junction had 6 bases not matched to a gene; V was cut back by 6 bases and J by 0 bases. CDR3 length equals 16 residues. The CDR3, as DNA: TGTGCCAGCAGCTCACAGGGGGCCCTAGCCAAAAACATTCAGTACTTC. Amino acids: CASSSQGALAKNIQYF.

The chain recombines TRBV15 with TRBJ2-1; 10 nucleotides match TRBD1. CDR3 length equals 15 residues. The germline gives CDR1 LNHNV, CDR2 YYDKDF (reference sequence). V was clipped by 6 bases and J by 6 bases; unmatched bases: 8. CDR3 DNA: TGTGCCACCAGGCTCCGGGACAGGGGAAGCAATGAGCAGTTCTTC. Protein sequence: CATRLRDRGSNEQFF.

The chain carries TRBV27 and TRBJ2-2, with D tentatively TRBD1 (5 bases). Trimming left V 4 bases short and J 7 bases short, with 16 bases between. Germline-derived CDR1 and CDR2 are MNHEY and SMNVEV (reference sequence). The CDR3 consists of 15 residues. CDR3 sequence (DNA): TGTGCCAGCAGTTACGACAGCATTGGCGGCGGGGAGCTGTTTTTT. This encodes CASSYDSIGGGELFF.

The rearrangement links TRBV20-1 to TRBJ2-4; TRBD2 matches 8 bases. The CDR3 sequence is 17 residues long. The J segment lost 4 bases and the V segment lost 6 bases, leaving 17 bases of the junction unmatched. Germline V gene data show CDR1 as DFQATT and CDR2 as SNEGSKA (reference sequence). CDR3 nucleotide sequence: TGCAGTGCCCAGGGAAGCGGGAGACCACCACTTAAAAACATTCAGTACTTC. Translating gives CSAQGSGRPPLKNIQYF.

The rearrangement uses TRBV6-1 and TRBJ2-2; D remains ambiguous. The CDR3 has 15 amino acids. Looked up from germline, CDR1 is MNHNS and CDR2 is SASEGT. V was shortened by 2 bases and J by 6 bases, with 13 bases between the two germline ends. This chain's CDR3 is CASSEWGRVSGELFF. The DNA of the CDR3 is TGTGCCAGCAGTGAATGGGGTAGGGTCTCCGGGGAGCTGTTTTTT.